The 15 T cell receptor beta chains reported below all come from one sample, sequenced in a study of cytomegalovirus exposure and HLA in healthy donors. This PCR relied on a set of 60 Vbeta primers and 13 Jbeta primers. Libraries were prepared by immunoSEQ multiplex PCR; TCRdb keeps only in-frame clonotypes and omits some of them. The sample lists 150,000 to 200,000 clones; over 80% were seen once. Sequenced sample: PBMCs. The receptors shown here come from a man aged 35 to 55 in good health and CMV-seronegative.

This clone was picked up a small number of times. This chain links TRBV27 with TRBJ1-5, with TRBD1 identical over 7 bases. The V gene's germline CDR1 is MNHEY and CDR2 SMNVEV (reference sequence). CDR3 size: 16 residues. V lost 8 bases and J lost 0; bases outside the gene matches: 10. The DNA for the CDR3 is TGTGCCAGCTCGAAAGGGGGCCGGGGTAGCAATCAGCCCCAGCATTTT. It translates to CASSKGGRGSNQPQHF.

V is TRBV9 and J is TRBJ2-5, with D maybe TRBD2 (5 bases). The CDR3 contains 16 residues. With 3 bases removed from V and 0 bases from J, the gap between germline ends came to 15 bases. CDR1 and CDR2 (germline): SGDLS, YYNGEE. For the CDR3, the DNA is TGTGCCAGCAGCGCGACGGCACTAGAGTACCAAGAGACCCAGTACTTC. As protein: CASSATALEYQETQYF.

The chain uses TRBV28 and TRBJ2-1; TRBD1 agrees at 9 bases. CDR1 is MDHEN and CDR2 is SYDVKM in the germline V gene. This CDR3 has 15 residues. With V trimmed by 6 bases and J by 9 bases, 12 bases remained unmatched. In nucleotides, the CDR3 is TGTGCCAGCAGCCGACCGGGACAGGGCAGGAGTGAGCAGTTCTTC. Translated, it gives CASSRPGQGRSEQFF.

This rearrangement joins TRBV29-1 to TRBJ2-7; no clear D gene. Germline V gene sequence: CDR1 SQVTM, CDR2 ANQGSEA. The CDR3 is 13 amino acids. V lost 4 bases to trimming and J lost 3 bases, with 13 bases between them. DNA for the CDR3: TGCAGCGTTGCCAGTCCTAGAAACTACGAGCAGTACTTC. Amino acids: CSVASPRNYEQYF.

The J gene is TRBJ2-7, the V gene TRBV6-5; D is undetermined. V was pared by 0 bases and J by 6 bases, with 9 bases between. Per the germline V gene, CDR1 is MNHEY and CDR2 is SVGAGI. The CDR3 is made up of 13 amino acids. CDR3 in amino acids: CASSYSPRVEQYF. CDR3 nucleotides: TGTGCCAGCAGTTACTCTCCCCGGGTCGAGCAGTACTTC.

The chain uses TRBV6-1 and TRBJ1-3; possible D gene TRBD1, 5 bases. The CDR3 totals 13 residues. Germline-derived CDR1 and CDR2 are MNHNS and SASEGT. V lost 6 bases and J lost 8, with 14 bases in between. The CDR3 DNA follows: TGTGCCAGCAGGGCCGTCGGGGGGTACACCATATATTTT. Protein sequence: CASRAVGGYTIYF.

The J gene is TRBJ1-2, the V gene TRBV28, with a tentative D call TRBD1 (6 bases). The germline V gene encodes CDR1 MDHEN and CDR2 SYDVKM. This CDR3 contains 14 residues. Trimming removed 4 bases from V and 4 bases from J, with 13 bases in between. In DNA form, the CDR3 reads TGTGCCAGCAGTTATTCAGGGGAGAGCTATGGCTACACCTTC. This gives the protein CASSYSGESYGYTF.

V and J are TRBV2 and TRBJ2-7; 10 bases map to TRBD2. Trimming at V came to 7 bases and at J to 5 bases, leaving 8 bases not matched to a gene. This CDR3 has 14 residues. Germline CDR1 and CDR2: SNHLY and FYNNEI. The DNA of the CDR3 is TGTGCCAGCAAACAAGGGACTAGCGTCGACGAGCAGTACTTC. Its protein is CASKQGTSVDEQYF.

The rearrangement links TRBV27 to TRBJ2-1, with 8 bases lining up with TRBD2. CDR3 size: 15 residues. V was pared by 10 bases and J by 2 bases, with 10 bases of the junction left unmatched. Germline values: CDR1 MNHEY, CDR2 SMNVEV (reference sequence). The CDR3 here is CATFRRGVAYNEQFF. The CDR3 DNA reads TGTGCCACCTTCAGGCGGGGGGTGGCCTACAATGAGCAGTTCTTC.

The chain employs TRBV11-2 and TRBJ2-5, with a possible D match to TRBD2 (6 bases). Per germline, CDR1 SGHAT and CDR2 FQNNGV. The CDR3 consists of 12 residues. V lost 6 bases and J lost 7, with 12 bases in between. CDR3: CASSRVGGTQYF. CDR3 coding DNA: TGTGCCAGCAGTCGAGTGGGGGGGACCCAGTACTTC.

The J gene is TRBJ1-4, the V gene TRBV5-6; 7 nucleotides align to TRBD1. V shed 3 bases, J shed 4 bases, and the junction held 3 bases outside the gene matches. This CDR3 region has 14 residues. The V gene's germline CDR1 is SGHDT and CDR2 YYEEEE. The CDR3 region has the DNA TGTGCCAGCAGCTACCAGGGGGTTAATGAAAAACTGTTTTTT. It translates to CASSYQGVNEKLFF.

The V call is TRBV7-8, the J call TRBJ1-5, with a weak D call TRBD1 (5 bases). The V gene lost 2 bases and the J gene lost 5 bases, with 10 bases spanning the gap. Germline assignment: CDR1 SGHVS and CDR2 FQNEAQ. The CDR3 spans 14 residues. The CDR3: CASSLSPGDQPQHF. The DNA of the CDR3 is TGTGCCAGCAGCTTAAGCCCGGGGGATCAGCCCCAGCATTTT.

V usage is TRBV11-2 and J usage is TRBJ2-1; D might be TRBD2 (5 bases). Germline CDR1 reads SGHAT; CDR2 reads FQNNGV. The CDR3 covers 15 residues. Trimming took 1 base from V and 8 from J, leaving 15 bases between them. In nucleotides, the CDR3 is TGTGCCAGCAGCTTAGCCCCGGGGTCTCCCGATGAGCAGTTCTTC. As protein: CASSLAPGSPDEQFF.

The genes are TRBV28 and TRBJ1-2, with unresolved D. The V gene lost 8 bases and the J gene lost 8 bases, with 15 bases spanning the gap. The CDR3 loop spans 12 amino acids. Germline V gives CDR1 MDHEN, CDR2 SYDVKM. The DNA of the CDR3 is TGTGCCAGCTGTCGCCAGTGGAGCGGCTACACCTTC. Translated: CASCRQWSGYTF.

The table lists this clone with a few counts. This chain connects TRBV19 to TRBJ2-3; D might be TRBD2 (7 bases). Germline V gene data show CDR1 as LNHDA and CDR2 as SQIVND (reference sequence). The length of the CDR3 is 13 residues. Trimming cost V 9 bases and J 5 bases, with 15 bases left between them. The CDR3 nucleotides read TGTGCCAGCTCTCGGGGGGCCGTAGATACGCAGTATTTT. Translation gives CASSRGAVDTQYF.